This TCR beta chain was recovered during a study of response to subunit inactivated influenza vaccine. Whole-study results and caveats: The authors suggested that few new T cells are recruited per seasonal influenza vaccination.

Comment on this clonotype: Its antigen remains unknown.

Between the trimmed V and J ends, which lost 5 bases and 0 bases, there was a span of 19 bases. From germline, CDR1 is DFQATT and CDR2 SNEGSKA (reference sequence). This CDR3 region has 16 residues. TCRdb reanalysed the RT-PCR reads using MiXCR and keeps one entry per CDR3 protein. In the table there are about 700,000 distinct CDR3 sequences, about 14% of which are singletons. This sequence joins TRBV20-1 and TRBJ1-2; D gene ambiguous. The sequences come from PBMCs from blood, collected approximately 15 days before vaccination. The receptor was derived from a man aged 45-65 years who received an inactivated influenza vaccine. CDR3 in amino acids: CSAGGPERRANYGYTF. In DNA, the CDR3 is TGCAGTGCTGGAGGGCCCGAGAGGAGAGCTAACTATGGCTACACCTTC.